These 12 T cell receptor beta chains came from one sample sequenced in a study of cytomegalovirus exposure and HLA in healthy donors. PCR amplification relied on 60 Vbeta primers (plus 13 Jbeta primers). Sequencing used immunoSEQ multiplex PCR; TCRdb keeps in-frame clones, though not all of them. The sample carries over 60,000 clones, about four fifths recorded once. The sample comprised PBMCs. Every receptor here comes from a woman in her 30s in good health and CMV-seronegative.

This chain joins TRBV6-5 and TRBJ2-3; possible D gene TRBD2, 5 bases. Trimming cost V 5 bases and J 0 bases, with 9 bases left between them. Germline assignment: CDR1 MNHEY and CDR2 SVGAGI. The CDR3 sequence is 14 residues long. This CDR3 is CASSMERSTDTQYF. The CDR3 DNA reads TGTGCCAGCAGTATGGAGCGGAGCACAGATACGCAGTATTTT.

The chain links TRBV28 to TRBJ1-1; 8 bases align to TRBD1. This CDR3 is 14 amino acids long. V gave up 8 bases and J gave up 5 bases; unmatched junction bases: 10. Germline V gene sequence: CDR1 MDHEN, CDR2 SYDVKM. CDR3 coding DNA: TGTGCCAGCCGAAGGCAGGGGGCGCGGACTGAAGCTTTCTTT. Translation gives CASRRQGARTEAFF.

The chain couples TRBV6-5 to TRBJ2-7; possibly TRBD1 for D (6 bases). This CDR3 is built from 15 residues. Germline CDR1 and CDR2: MNHEY and SVGAGI. V lost 6 bases and J 6 bases, leaving 21 bases between the germline ends. As DNA, the CDR3 is TGTGCCAGCAGCCGCTCGGGGTTACAGGGCAGCGAGCAGTACTTC. It codes for CASSRSGLQGSEQYF.

This clone was recorded a few times. The rearrangement joins TRBV4-3 to TRBJ2-1; 13 nucleotides align to TRBD2. V trimming: 4 bases; J trimming: 7 bases; junction bases outside the gene matches: 4. The CDR3 length is 15 residues. CDR1 LGHNA and CDR2 YSLEER come from the germline V gene. The CDR3 spells CASSLGLAGRNEQFF. Written as DNA, the CDR3 is TGCGCCAGCAGCCTGGGACTAGCGGGGAGGAATGAGCAGTTCTTC.

The rearrangement uses TRBV28 and TRBJ1-1, with 8 bases that match TRBD1. The trim removed 2 bases at V and 7 bases at J, leaving 9 bases unmatched. CDR1 and CDR2 (germline): MDHEN, SYDVKM. There are 15 residues in the CDR3. CDR3 residues: CASSLRGDRSGEAFF. CDR3 nucleotide sequence: TGTGCCAGCAGTTTAAGAGGGGACAGGAGCGGTGAAGCTTTCTTT.

The chain is built from TRBV18 and TRBJ2-7, with D possibly being TRBD1 (6 bases). V lost 4 bases and J 3 bases, leaving 13 bases between the germline ends. The CDR3 consists of 14 residues. The germline V gene has CDR1 KGHSH and CDR2 LQKENI. The DNA for the CDR3 is TGTGCCAGCTCACAAAACCGGGACAACTACGAGCAGTACTTC. This gives the protein CASSQNRDNYEQYF.

The chain carries TRBV5-1 and TRBJ2-2; TRBD1 aligns across 7 bases. Germline V gene lookup returns CDR1 SGHRS and CDR2 YFSETQ. Unmatched junction bases numbered 15, after V lost 3 bases and J lost 10 bases. The CDR3 length is 16 residues. The CDR3 DNA is TGCGCCAGCAGCTCTGCCCTGACAGGGACCTGGGAGGAGCTGTTTTTT. As protein: CASSSALTGTWEELFF.

J is TRBJ1-4 and V is TRBV28, with TRBD1 matching over 7 bases. Germline trimming cut 1 base from V and 4 bases from J; bases unmatched to any gene: 12. Germline CDR1 MDHEN, CDR2 SYDVKM. The CDR3 has 18 residues. CDR3 in amino acids: CASSLSGQRFAFNEKLFF. As DNA, the CDR3 is TGTGCCAGCAGTTTATCGGGACAGCGCTTCGCATTTAATGAAAAACTGTTTTTT.

The rearrangement uses TRBV6-1 and TRBJ2-5, with 13 positions matching TRBD2. The CDR3 runs to 18 residues. CDR1 is MNHNS and CDR2 is SASEGT in the germline V gene. V gave up 4 bases and J gave up 5 bases; unmatched junction bases: 13. For the CDR3, the DNA is TGTGCCAGCAGTGGAGTTTTCGGACTAGCGGGAGTGTTGGAGACCCAGTACTTC. This encodes CASSGVFGLAGVLETQYF.

The CDR3 reads CASSEAAGQGTTPLHF. The CDR3 DNA reads TGTGCCAGCAGTGAAGCGGCGGGACAGGGCACAACACCCCTCCACTTT. The chain recombines TRBV6-1 with TRBJ1-6, with TRBD1 matching 9 bases. Germline V CDR1 and CDR2: MNHNS, SASEGT. V lost 0 bases and J lost 11; bases outside the gene matches: 8. CDR3 size: 16 residues.

The rearrangement joins TRBV29-1 to TRBJ1-4; weak D call: TRBD1 (5 bases). The CDR3 length is 15 residues. V was trimmed by 5 bases and J by 3 bases, leaving 16 bases between them. Germline loops: CDR1 SQVTM, CDR2 ANQGSEA. CDR3 nucleotide sequence: TGCAGCGTTCTTATAACAGGCTCACCTAATGAAAAACTGTTTTTT. This encodes CSVLITGSPNEKLFF.

CDR3 sequence: CASSEAKGGDQPQHF. DNA of the CDR3: TGTGCCAGCAGTGAAGCGAAAGGGGGCGATCAGCCCCAGCATTTT. This chain links TRBV2 with TRBJ1-5, with 7 bases that match TRBD1. CDR3 length: 15 amino acids. J lost 5 bases, V lost 0 bases, and 4 bases had no gene match. CDR1 and CDR2 (germline): SNHLY, FYNNEI.